This T cell receptor beta chain was captured by sequencing in a study of cytomegalovirus exposure and HLA in healthy donors. Study-wide results and caveats: Within an earlier analysis, most TCR beta V segments proved productive either about 90% or about 30% of the time. Per a later analysis, 15,000 to 20,000 TCR beta sequences showed association with HLA alleles at 0.05 false discovery rate. High specificity and sensitivity for cytomegalovirus status were reported for the classifier.

Concerning this clone: Its antigen is currently unknown.

The V and J ends lost 6 bases and 5 bases respectively, with 11 bases between them. Per germline, CDR1 MNHEY and CDR2 SVGAGI. The CDR3 is made up of 13 amino acids. The PCR made use of 60 Vbeta and 13 Jbeta primers. Method: immunoSEQ multiplex PCR; TCRdb's copy keeps in-frame clones and lacks some. The data show roughly 150,000 clones, more than 65% seen once. This chain links TRBV6-5 with TRBJ2-1; D is perhaps TRBD2 (5 bases). The TCR originated in a man aged 50-59 years in good health and CMV-seropositive. Sequenced input: PBMCs. The CDR3 is CASSLRENNEQFF. In nucleotides, the CDR3 is TGTGCCAGCAGCCTCCGGGAAAACAATGAGCAGTTCTTC.